The next 21 T cell receptor beta chains were all read from a single sample in a study of beta chain features in type 1 diabetes. Of the isolated RNA, all was reverse transcribed, and so the sequenced material was expressed TCRB transcripts. TCRdb's table, derived via immunoSEQ multiplex PCR, lists solely in-frame clones and lacks some. The sample lists about 930,000 clones, under 20% seen once, with 0.02% to 0.025% in the top ten. The sequencing sample was made of naive CD4+ T cells from blood. The receptors stem from a woman aged 18-29 years in good health.

In its sample, this clone was seen a few times. CDR3 sequence (DNA): TGTGCCAGCAGCCAAAGTGGGGGCAGGGGCTACGAGCAGTACTTC. Encoded protein: CASSQSGGRGYEQYF. The chain uses TRBV4-2 and TRBJ2-7, with D possibly matching TRBD1 (6 bases). CDR1 LGHNA and CDR2 YNFKEQ come from the germline V gene. This CDR3 spans 15 amino acids. Trimming removed 2 bases at V and 3 bases at J, with 14 bases between.

This clone was detected a few times. This chain joins TRBV9 and TRBJ2-5; D remains ambiguous. This CDR3 has 13 amino acids. V lost 4 bases and J 5 bases, leaving 12 bases between the germline ends. The germline CDR1 and CDR2 sequences are SGDLS and YYNGEE. This CDR3 reads CASSRSSIETQYF. The CDR3 DNA sequence: TGTGCCAGCAGCCGTAGTTCGATTGAGACCCAGTACTTC.

This clone appeared a few times. The chain is built from TRBV11-2 and TRBJ2-7; tentative D call: TRBD2 (5 bases). With 5 bases removed from V and 2 bases from J, the gap between germline ends came to 13 bases. This CDR3 comprises 14 residues. Germline V CDR1 and CDR2: SGHAT, FQNNGV. CDR3 in amino acids: CASSGTSTAYEQYF. CDR3 DNA: TGTGCCAGCAGCGGAACTAGTACGGCCTACGAGCAGTACTTC.

The chain couples TRBV5-6 to TRBJ1-1; D remains unclear. The germline CDR1 and CDR2 sequences are SGHDT and YYEEEE. The CDR3 totals 16 residues. V was trimmed by 2 bases and J by 0 bases, leaving 14 bases between them. CDR3 nucleotide sequence: TGTGCCAGCAGCTTTTTTCATCGCGTCCTGAACACTGAAGCTTTCTTT. It encodes CASSFFHRVLNTEAFF. The full variable domain, its missing parts supplied by reference TRBV5-6 and TRBJ1-1, is DAGVTQSPTHLIKTRGQQVTLRCSPKSGHDTVSWYQQALGQGPQFIFQYYEEEERQRGNFPDRFSGHQFPNYSSELNVNALLLGDSALYLCASSFFHRVLNTEAFFGQGTRLTVV.

The chain employs TRBV27 and TRBJ2-1; TRBD2 matches 10 bases. CDR3 length: 15 residues. V shed 3 bases and J 15 bases; nucleotides not matched to a gene: 14. In germline, CDR1 is MNHEY, CDR2 SMNVEV (reference sequence). CDR3 nucleotide sequence: TGTGCCAGCAGTTTTTCGGCTAGCGGGAGTCGGTATCCGTTCTTC. Translating it yields CASSFSASGSRYPFF.

This clone was detected a few times. A much larger clone differs from this one at a single base, so this may be a read error. This rearrangement joins TRBV6-1 to TRBJ2-3; no reliable D call. The CDR3 consists of 11 residues. Trimming took 5 bases from V and 2 from J, leaving 2 bases between them. Germline CDR1 is MNHNS and CDR2 is SASEGT. Here the CDR3 reads CASSNTDTQYF. CDR3 nucleotides: TGTGCCAGCAGTAACACAGATACGCAGTATTTT.

The chain couples TRBV18 to TRBJ2-7; 8 bases map to TRBD2. Germline V gene lookup returns CDR1 KGHSH and CDR2 LQKENI. V lost 3 bases and J lost 2; bases outside the gene matches: 9. The CDR3 is 16 residues long. CDR3 sequence (DNA): TGTGCCAGCTCACCCCCGGGAGGGGGAGCCGCCTACGAGCAGTACTTC. It encodes CASSPPGGGAAYEQYF. The full variable domain, with the rest looked up from reference TRBV18 and TRBJ2-7, is NAGVMQNPRHLVRRRGQEARLRCSPMKGHSHVYWYRQLPEEGLKFMVYLQKENIIDESGMPKERFSAEFPKEGPSILRIQQVVRGDSAAYFCASSPPGGGAAYEQYFGPGTRLTVT.

This clone appeared a few times. The same CDR3 can be traced to other DNA sequences in this sample. The chain employs TRBV7-2 and TRBJ2-7, with unresolved D. V was pared by 0 bases and J by 3 bases, with 9 bases between. Germline assignment: CDR1 SGHTA and CDR2 FQGNSA. The CDR3 has 14 amino acids. The CDR3 DNA follows: TGTGCCAGCAGCTTAGCGGGAACCCTCTACGAGCAGTACTTC. It codes for CASSLAGTLYEQYF.

The gene calls are TRBV9 and TRBJ2-1; D may correspond to TRBD1 or TRBD2 (5 bases each). This CDR3 comprises 15 residues. CDR1 and CDR2 (germline): SGDLS, YYNGEE. V lost 0 bases and J lost 9, with 16 bases in between. The CDR3 loop is CASSVGGIGNGEQFF. The CDR3 nucleotides read TGTGCCAGCAGCGTAGGGGGGATAGGAAACGGTGAGCAGTTCTTC.

In this sample, this clone turned up once. The chain has TRBV11-3 and TRBJ2-3; 7 bases line up with TRBD1. Germline lookup yields CDR1 SGHNT and CDR2 YENEEA. The CDR3 contains 14 residues. V dropped 4 bases and J dropped 2; count of bases not matched to a gene: 3. The CDR3 is CASSSRGHTDTQYF. The CDR3 DNA is TGTGCCAGCAGCTCGAGGGGGCACACAGATACGCAGTATTTT.

This clone was seen a few times. The chain joins TRBV13 to TRBJ2-3, with D perhaps matching TRBD2 (5 bases). This CDR3 contains 13 residues. Germline CDR1 and CDR2: PRHDT and FYEKMQ (reference sequence). The V end lost 2 bases, the J end lost 3 bases, and 6 bases lay between the germline ends. CDR3 in DNA: TGTGCCAGCAGCTTAAGCGGTACAGATACGCAGTATTTT. It is translated as CASSLSGTDTQYF. The variable domain in full, completed from reference TRBV13 and TRBJ2-3, reads AAGVIQSPRHLIKEKRETATLKCYPIPRHDTVYWYQQGPGQDPQFLISFYEKMQSDKGSIPDRFSAQQFSDYHSELNMSSLELGDSALYFCASSLSGTDTQYFGPGTRLTVL.

This chain links TRBV28 with TRBJ2-7; 7 positions match TRBD1. Germline V gene lookup returns CDR1 MDHEN and CDR2 SYDVKM. V shed 4 bases, J shed 10 bases, and the junction held 10 bases outside the gene matches. The CDR3 covers 13 residues. CDR3 in DNA: TGTGCCAGCAGTTCGGGACAGCATTTCGCCCAGTACTTC. It yields the protein CASSSGQHFAQYF.

The sample holds a few counts of this clone. The chain employs TRBV7-2 and TRBJ2-5, with unresolved D. CDR1 is SGHTA and CDR2 is FQGNSA in the germline V gene. Trimming pared 7 bases from V and 4 bases from J, leaving 13 bases between. The CDR3 is 13 amino acids. The CDR3 nucleotides read TGTGCCAGCACCATGTACACGGGAGAGACCCAGTACTTC. This codes for CASTMYTGETQYF.

This clone was recorded a few times. The chain employs TRBV6-5 and TRBJ2-3; TRBD2 matches 7 bases. This CDR3 comprises 13 residues. The junction had 3 bases not matched to a gene; V was cut back by 8 bases and J by 1 base. CDR1 and CDR2 from the germline V gene are MNHEY and SVGAGI. CDR3 DNA: TGTGCCAGCGGGCTAGCGGGCACAGATACGCAGTATTTT. Its translation: CASGLAGTDTQYF.

The genes are TRBV28 and TRBJ2-5, with 12 positions matching TRBD2. After removal of 5 bases from V and 5 bases from J, the junction contained 6 bases not matched to a gene. The CDR3 length is 15 residues. The V gene's germline CDR1 is MDHEN and CDR2 SYDVKM. The CDR3 reads CASSPTLAGGETQYF. CDR3 nucleotide sequence: TGTGCCAGCAGTCCCACGCTAGCGGGAGGGGAGACCCAGTACTTC.

In DNA, the CDR3 is TGTGCCACCAGCAGAGTATTACAGAGTAACTATGGCTACACCTTC. Translating it yields CATSRVLQSNYGYTF. V usage is TRBV15 and J usage is TRBJ1-2; the D is unclear. This CDR3 has 15 residues. Germline V gene lookup returns CDR1 LNHNV and CDR2 YYDKDF (reference sequence). Trimming cost V 1 base and J 1 base, with 10 bases left between them.

The gene calls are TRBV20-1 and TRBJ2-3, with D hard to call. V was shortened by 5 bases and J by 3 bases, with 6 bases between the two germline ends. CDR3 length: 11 amino acids. Germline V gives CDR1 DFQATT, CDR2 SNEGSKA (reference sequence). CDR3 bases: TGCAGTGCTCAACAGACAGATACGCAGTATTTT. It encodes CSAQQTDTQYF.

The chain uses TRBV19 and TRBJ2-3; the match to TRBD2 covers 10 bases. V shed 4 bases, J shed 4 bases, and the junction held 5 bases outside the gene matches. The CDR3 is 15 residues long. CDR1 is LNHDA and CDR2 is SQIVND in the germline V gene (reference sequence). The CDR3 nucleotides are TGTGCCAGTAGTACAAGCGGGAGGGGGTCAGATACGCAGTATTTT. It yields the protein CASSTSGRGSDTQYF.

This clone was recorded a few times. The same CDR3 arises from other DNA sequences in this sample as well. CDR3 sequence: CASSSDRNTEAFF. Here the CDR3 DNA reads TGTGCCAGCAGCTCAGACAGAAACACTGAAGCTTTCTTT. V usage is TRBV7-3 and J usage is TRBJ1-1; D perhaps matches TRBD1 (5 bases). The V end lost 4 bases, the J end lost 2 bases, and 8 bases lay between the germline ends. This CDR3 has 13 amino acids. CDR1 and CDR2 (germline): SGHTA, FQGTGA.

V gene TRBV7-9 combines with J gene TRBJ2-1; D assignment may be TRBD1 or TRBD2 (5 bases each). CDR1 is SEHNR, CDR2 FQNEAQ, per germline (reference sequence). Trimming took off 4 bases at V and 9 bases at J, with 19 bases between the two ends. The CDR3 runs to 15 residues. The chain's CDR3 is CASSSLPTRDAEQFF. The CDR3 coding sequence is TGTGCCAGCAGCTCTCTACCCACCCGGGACGCTGAGCAGTTCTTC.

The rearrangement uses TRBV10-3 and TRBJ2-5; D possibly corresponds to TRBD2 (7 bases). The CDR3 covers 15 residues. V lost 11 bases, J lost 7 bases, and 26 bases lay in between. Per germline, CDR1 ENHRY and CDR2 SYGVKD. The CDR3 here is CASSRGDTRGGTQYF. CDR3 nucleotide sequence: TGTGCCTCCAGCCGGGGGGACACCCGAGGGGGGACCCAGTACTTC.